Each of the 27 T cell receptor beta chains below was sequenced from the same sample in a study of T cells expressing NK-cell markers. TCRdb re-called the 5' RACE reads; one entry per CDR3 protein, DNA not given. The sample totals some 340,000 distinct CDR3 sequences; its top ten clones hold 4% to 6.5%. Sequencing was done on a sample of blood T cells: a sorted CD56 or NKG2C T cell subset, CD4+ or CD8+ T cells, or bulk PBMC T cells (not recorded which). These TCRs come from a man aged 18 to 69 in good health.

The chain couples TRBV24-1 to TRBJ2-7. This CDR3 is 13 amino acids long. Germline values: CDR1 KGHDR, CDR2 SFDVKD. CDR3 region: CATSQGSSYEQYF.

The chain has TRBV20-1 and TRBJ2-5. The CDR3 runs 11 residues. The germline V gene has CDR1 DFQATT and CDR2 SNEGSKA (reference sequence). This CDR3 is CSVVDVETQYF.

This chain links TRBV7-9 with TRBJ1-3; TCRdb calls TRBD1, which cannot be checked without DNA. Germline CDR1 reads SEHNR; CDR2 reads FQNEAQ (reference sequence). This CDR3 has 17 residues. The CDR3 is CASSLPGQGYSGNTIYF.

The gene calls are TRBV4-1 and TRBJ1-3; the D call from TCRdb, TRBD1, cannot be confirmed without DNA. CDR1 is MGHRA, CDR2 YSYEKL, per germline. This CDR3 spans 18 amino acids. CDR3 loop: CASSQGAQGRKTGNTIYF.

The chain's CDR3 is CASSPPSANTQYF. The genes are TRBV18 and TRBJ2-3. The CDR3 totals 13 residues. CDR1 and CDR2 from the germline V gene are KGHSH and LQKENI.

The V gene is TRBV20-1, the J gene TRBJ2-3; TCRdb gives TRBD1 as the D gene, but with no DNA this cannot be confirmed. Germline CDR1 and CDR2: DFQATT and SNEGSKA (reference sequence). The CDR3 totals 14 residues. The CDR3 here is CSLSRGKSTDTQYF.

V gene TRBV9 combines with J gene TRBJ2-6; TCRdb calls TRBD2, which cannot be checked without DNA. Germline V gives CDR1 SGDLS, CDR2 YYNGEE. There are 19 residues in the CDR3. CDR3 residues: CASSPRRVAYPSGANVLTF.

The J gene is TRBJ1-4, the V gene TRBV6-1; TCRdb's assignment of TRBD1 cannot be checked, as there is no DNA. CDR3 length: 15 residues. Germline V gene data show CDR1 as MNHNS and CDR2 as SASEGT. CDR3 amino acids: CASSDRGGVNEKLFF.

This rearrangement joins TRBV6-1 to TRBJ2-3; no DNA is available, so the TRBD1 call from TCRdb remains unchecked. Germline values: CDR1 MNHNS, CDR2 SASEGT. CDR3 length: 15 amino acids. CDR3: CASIYRGGARDTQYF.

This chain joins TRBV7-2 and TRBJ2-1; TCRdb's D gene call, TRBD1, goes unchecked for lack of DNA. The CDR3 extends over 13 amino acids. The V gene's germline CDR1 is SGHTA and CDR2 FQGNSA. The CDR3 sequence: CASSFQGLGEQFF.

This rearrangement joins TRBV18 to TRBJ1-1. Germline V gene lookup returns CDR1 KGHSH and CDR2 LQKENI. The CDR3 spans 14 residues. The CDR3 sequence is CASSPRGRNTEAFF.

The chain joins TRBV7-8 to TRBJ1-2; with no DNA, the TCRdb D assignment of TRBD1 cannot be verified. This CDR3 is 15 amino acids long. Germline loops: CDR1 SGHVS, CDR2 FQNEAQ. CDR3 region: CASSLETGGWNGYTF.

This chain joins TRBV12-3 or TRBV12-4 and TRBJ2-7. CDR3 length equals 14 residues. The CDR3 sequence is CASSLFFYTYEQYF.

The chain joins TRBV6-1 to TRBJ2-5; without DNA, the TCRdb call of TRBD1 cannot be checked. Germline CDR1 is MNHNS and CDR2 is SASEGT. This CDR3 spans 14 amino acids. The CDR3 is CASRNLAPRETQYF.

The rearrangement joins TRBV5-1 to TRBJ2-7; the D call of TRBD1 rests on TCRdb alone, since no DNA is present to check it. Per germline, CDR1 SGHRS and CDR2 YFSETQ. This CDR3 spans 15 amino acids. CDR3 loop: CASTPSGTAVYEQYF.

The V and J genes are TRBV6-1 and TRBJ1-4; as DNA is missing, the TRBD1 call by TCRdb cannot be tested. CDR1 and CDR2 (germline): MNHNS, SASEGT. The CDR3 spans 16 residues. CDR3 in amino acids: CATQMQGAATNEKLFF.

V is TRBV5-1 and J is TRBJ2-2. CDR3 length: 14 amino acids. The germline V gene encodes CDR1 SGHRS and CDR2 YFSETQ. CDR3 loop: CASSLTVTTGELFF.

This chain's CDR3 is CASSIRQGYTGELFF. V gene TRBV19 combines with J gene TRBJ2-2; TCRdb returns TRBD2, unconfirmable since there is no DNA. Germline V lookup: CDR1 LNHDA, CDR2 SQIVND (reference sequence). This CDR3 has 15 residues.

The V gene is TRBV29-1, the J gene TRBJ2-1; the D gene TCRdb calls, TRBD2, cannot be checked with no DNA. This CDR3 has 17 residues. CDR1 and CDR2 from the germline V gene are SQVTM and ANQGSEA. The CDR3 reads CSVGTSGGPRTGTEQFF.

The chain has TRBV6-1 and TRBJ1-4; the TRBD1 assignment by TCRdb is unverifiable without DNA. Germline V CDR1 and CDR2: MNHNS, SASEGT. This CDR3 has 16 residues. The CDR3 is CASSDRASATNEKLFF.

The CDR3 reads CSVVLAPRGPSGEQYF. The chain employs TRBV29-1 and TRBJ2-7; TCRdb names TRBD2, which stays unverified in the absence of DNA. The CDR3 runs 16 residues. Looked up from germline, CDR1 is SQVTM and CDR2 is ANQGSEA.

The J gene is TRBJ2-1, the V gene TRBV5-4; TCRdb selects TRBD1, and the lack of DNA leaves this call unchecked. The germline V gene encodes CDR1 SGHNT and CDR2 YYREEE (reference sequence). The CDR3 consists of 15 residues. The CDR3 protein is CASSSGVSSYNEQFF.

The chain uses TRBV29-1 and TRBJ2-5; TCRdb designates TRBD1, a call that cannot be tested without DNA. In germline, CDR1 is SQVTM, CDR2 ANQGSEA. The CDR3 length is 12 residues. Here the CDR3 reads CSVGPPQETQYF.

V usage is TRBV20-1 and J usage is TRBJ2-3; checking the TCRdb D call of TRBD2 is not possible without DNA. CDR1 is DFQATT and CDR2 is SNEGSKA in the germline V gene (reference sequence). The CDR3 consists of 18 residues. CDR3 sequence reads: CSAKGLAGGKTSTDTQYF.

The CDR3 reads CASSYGGMGVNTEAFF. The chain employs TRBV12-3 or TRBV12-4 and TRBJ1-1. The CDR3 loop spans 16 amino acids.

The CDR3 loop reads CSAPLLVNYEQYF. The chain joins TRBV20-1 to TRBJ2-7; no DNA is available, so the TRBD2 call from TCRdb remains unchecked. There are 13 residues in the CDR3. From germline, CDR1 is DFQATT and CDR2 SNEGSKA (reference sequence).

The CDR3 loop is CASSPSTGSNSPLHF. V gene TRBV18 combines with J gene TRBJ1-6; TCRdb's D call of TRBD1 is untestable without DNA. The germline V gene has CDR1 KGHSH and CDR2 LQKENI. CDR3 length: 15 residues. Combining the CDR3 with reference TRBV18 and TRBJ1-6 gives the whole variable domain NAGVMQNPRHLVRRRGQEARLRCSPMKGHSHVYWYRQLPEEGLKFMVYLQKENIIDESGMPKERFSAEFPKEGPSILRIQQVVRGDSAAYFCASSPSTGSNSPLHFGNGTRLTVT.